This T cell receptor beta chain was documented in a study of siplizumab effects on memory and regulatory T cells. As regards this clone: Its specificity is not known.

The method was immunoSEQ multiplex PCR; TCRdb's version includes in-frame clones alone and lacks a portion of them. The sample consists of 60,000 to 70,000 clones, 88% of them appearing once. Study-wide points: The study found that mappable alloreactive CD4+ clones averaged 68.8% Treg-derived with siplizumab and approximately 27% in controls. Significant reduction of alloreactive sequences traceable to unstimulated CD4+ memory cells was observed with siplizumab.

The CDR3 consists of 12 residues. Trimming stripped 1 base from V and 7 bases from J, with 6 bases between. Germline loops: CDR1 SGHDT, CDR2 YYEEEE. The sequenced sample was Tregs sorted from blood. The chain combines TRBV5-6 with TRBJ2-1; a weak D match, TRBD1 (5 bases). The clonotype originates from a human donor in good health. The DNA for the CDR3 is TGTGCCAGCAGCTTGCAGGGTAATGAGCAGTTCTTC. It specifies CASSLQGNEQFF.